The source of this T cell receptor beta chain is a study of identical twins. Germline V gives CDR1 MGHDK, CDR2 SYGVNS. The CDR3 consists of 14 residues. Trimming removed 4 bases from V and 6 bases from J, with 13 bases in between. MiXCR was run by TCRdb on the 5' RACE reads, yielding one entry per CDR3 protein. Of about 1.7 million distinct CDR3 sequences in the sample, about 30% were seen once. Study-wide results and limits: Cord blood beta clonotypes present at high abundance carried fewer insertions; no such pattern appeared in memory repertoires. Some out-of-frame alpha sequences were shared by twins, and these showed excess low generation probability. For monozygotic twins, models underestimated out-of-frame TCR alpha sharing.

The donors were all healthy and Caucasian. This clonotype has at least ten counts. Its antigen is as yet unknown. The sample comprised cord blood. This chain uses TRBV25-1 with TRBJ2-1; D uncertain. This sequence originates from a newborn girl in good health. The CDR3 loop is CASSAYHHFNEQFF. The CDR3 DNA follows: TGTGCCAGCAGTGCATACCACCACTTCAATGAGCAGTTCTTC.